The T cell receptor beta chain described here comes from a study of early T cells in non-severe SARS-CoV-2 infection. Study-wide context: The chains were unpaired, and the sequenced material was bulk RNA from unsorted whole blood. Broader study findings: There was a bias toward anti-spike CD8 responses in VDJdb matching, which missed private and CD4 specificities.

The CDR3 consists of 15 residues. J gave up 3 bases and V 3 bases, and 3 bases lay outside the gene matches. CDR1 and CDR2 from the germline V gene are KGHSH and LQKENI. The protocol attached unique molecular identifiers to individual cDNA molecules. TCRdb re-called the 5' RACE reads through MiXCR, storing one row per CDR3 protein. The data show about 42,000 distinct CDR3 sequences, with approximately 6.9% seen just once and roughly 5.1% held by the top ten. This clonotype was seen at least ten times. The target antigen is unknown. The chain uses TRBV18 and TRBJ2-5; the match to TRBD1 covers 11 bases. Sequences were obtained from whole blood. This receptor was obtained from an adult who was a healthcare worker with PCR-confirmed SARS-CoV-2 infection or an uninfected control (not recorded which). As DNA, the CDR3 is TGTGCCAGCTCACCGCGGACAGGGGGCGAAGAGACCCAGTACTTC. This gives the protein CASSPRTGGEETQYF.